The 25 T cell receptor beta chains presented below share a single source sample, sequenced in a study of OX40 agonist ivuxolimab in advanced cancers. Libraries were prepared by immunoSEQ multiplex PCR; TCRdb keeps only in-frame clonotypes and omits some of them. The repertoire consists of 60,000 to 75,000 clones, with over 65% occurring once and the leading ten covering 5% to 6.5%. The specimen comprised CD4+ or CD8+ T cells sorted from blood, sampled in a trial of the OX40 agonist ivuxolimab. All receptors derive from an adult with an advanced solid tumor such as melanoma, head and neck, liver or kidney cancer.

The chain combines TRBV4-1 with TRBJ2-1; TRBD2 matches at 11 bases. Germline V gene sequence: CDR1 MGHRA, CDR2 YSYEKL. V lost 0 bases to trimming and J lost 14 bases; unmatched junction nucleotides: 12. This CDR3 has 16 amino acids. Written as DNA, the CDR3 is TGCGCCAGCAGCCAAGAGGCAGAGGCTAGCGGGGGGCCGGAGTTCTTC. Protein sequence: CASSQEAEASGGPEFF.

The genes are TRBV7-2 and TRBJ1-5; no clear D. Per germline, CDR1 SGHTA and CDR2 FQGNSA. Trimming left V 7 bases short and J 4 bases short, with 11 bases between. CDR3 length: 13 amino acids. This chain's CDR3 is CASIAGLNQPQHF. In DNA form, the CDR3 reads TGTGCCAGCATCGCAGGTTTGAATCAGCCCCAGCATTTT.

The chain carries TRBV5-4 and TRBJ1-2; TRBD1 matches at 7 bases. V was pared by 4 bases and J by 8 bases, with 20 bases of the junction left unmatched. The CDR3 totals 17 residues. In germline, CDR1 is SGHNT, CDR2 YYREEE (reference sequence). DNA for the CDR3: TGTGCCAGCAGCCAAGGGCCCGGGACAGATGAATTCTGGGGCTACACCTTC. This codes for CASSQGPGTDEFWGYTF.

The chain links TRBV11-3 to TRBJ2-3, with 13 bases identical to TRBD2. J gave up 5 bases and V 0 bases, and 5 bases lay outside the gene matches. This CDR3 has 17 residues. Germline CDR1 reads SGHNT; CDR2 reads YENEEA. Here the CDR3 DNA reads TGTGCCAGCAGCTTAGATCCCGGACTAGCGGGAGTAGATACGCAGTATTTT. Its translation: CASSLDPGLAGVDTQYF. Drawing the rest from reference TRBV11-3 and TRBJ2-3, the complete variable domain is EAGVVQSPRYKIIEKKQPVAFWCNPISGHNTLYWYLQNLGQGPELLIRYENEEAVDDSQLPKDRFSAERLKGVDSTLKIQPAELGDSAVYLCASSLDPGLAGVDTQYFGPGTRLTVL.

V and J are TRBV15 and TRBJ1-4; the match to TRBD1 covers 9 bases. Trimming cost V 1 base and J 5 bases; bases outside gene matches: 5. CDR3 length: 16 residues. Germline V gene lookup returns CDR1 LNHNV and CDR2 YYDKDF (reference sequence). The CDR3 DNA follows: TGTGCCACCAGCAGAGGAACAGGGGGCGGCAATGAAAAACTGTTTTTT. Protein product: CATSRGTGGGNEKLFF.

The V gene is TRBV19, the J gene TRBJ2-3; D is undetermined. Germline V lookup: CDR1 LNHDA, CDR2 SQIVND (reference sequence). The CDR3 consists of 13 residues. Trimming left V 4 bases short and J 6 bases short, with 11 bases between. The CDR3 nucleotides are TGTGCCAGTAGTACCCCCAACGGGGATACGCAGTATTTT. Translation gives CASSTPNGDTQYF.

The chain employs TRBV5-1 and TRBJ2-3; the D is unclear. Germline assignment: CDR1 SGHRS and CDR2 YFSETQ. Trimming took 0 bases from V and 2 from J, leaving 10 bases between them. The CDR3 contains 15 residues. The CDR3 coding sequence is TGCGCCAGCAGCTTGGAACTATCCGCCACAGATACGCAGTATTTT. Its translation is CASSLELSATDTQYF. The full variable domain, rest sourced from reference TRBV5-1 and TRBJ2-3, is KAGVTQTPRYLIKTRGQQVTLSCSPISGHRSVSWYQQTPGQGLQFLFEYFSETQRNKGNFPGRFSGRQFSNSRSEMNVSTLELGDSALYLCASSLELSATDTQYFGPGTRLTVL.

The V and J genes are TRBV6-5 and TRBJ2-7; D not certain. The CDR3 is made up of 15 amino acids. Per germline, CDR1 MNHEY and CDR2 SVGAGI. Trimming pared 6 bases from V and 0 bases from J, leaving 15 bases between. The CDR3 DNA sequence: TGTGCCAGCAGGTTTGGACGGATTACCTCCTACGAGCAGTACTTC. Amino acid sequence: CASRFGRITSYEQYF.

In DNA, the CDR3 is TGTGCCAGCAGCTTAGCGGGACAAGGCCTCAACCCGGGAACCTTC. Translating it yields CASSLAGQGLNPGTF. The chain couples TRBV7-2 to TRBJ1-2; weak D call: TRBD1 (6 bases). The CDR3 has 15 amino acids. Germline V lookup: CDR1 SGHTA, CDR2 FQGNSA. V was clipped by 0 bases and J by 14 bases, with 22 bases between them.

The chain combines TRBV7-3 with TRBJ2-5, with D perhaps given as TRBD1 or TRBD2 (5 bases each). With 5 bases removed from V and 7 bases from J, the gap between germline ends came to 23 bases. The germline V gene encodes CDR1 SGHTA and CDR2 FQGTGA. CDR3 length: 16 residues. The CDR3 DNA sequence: TGTGCCAGCAGCCCGCAAGGGACGTGGGTGTTATCGACCCAGTACTTC. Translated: CASSPQGTWVLSTQYF.

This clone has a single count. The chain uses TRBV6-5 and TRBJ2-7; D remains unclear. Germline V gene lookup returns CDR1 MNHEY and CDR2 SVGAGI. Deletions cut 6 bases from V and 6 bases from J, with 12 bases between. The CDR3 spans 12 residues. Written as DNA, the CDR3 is TGTGCCAGCAGGACAACCTCGGGCGAGCAGTACTTC. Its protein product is CASRTTSGEQYF.

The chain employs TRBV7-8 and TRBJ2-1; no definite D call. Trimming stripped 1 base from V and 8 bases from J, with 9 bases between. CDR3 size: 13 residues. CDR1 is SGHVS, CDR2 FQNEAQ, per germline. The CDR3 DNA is TGTGCCAGCAGCTTAGGGATTTCGGATGAGCAGTTCTTC. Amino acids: CASSLGISDEQFF.

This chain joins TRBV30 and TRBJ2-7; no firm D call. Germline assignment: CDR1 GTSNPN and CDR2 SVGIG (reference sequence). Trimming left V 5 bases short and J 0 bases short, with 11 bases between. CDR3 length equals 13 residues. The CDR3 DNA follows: TGTGCCTGGTCCCGTAGGAGCTCCTACGAGCAGTACTTC. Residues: CAWSRRSSYEQYF.

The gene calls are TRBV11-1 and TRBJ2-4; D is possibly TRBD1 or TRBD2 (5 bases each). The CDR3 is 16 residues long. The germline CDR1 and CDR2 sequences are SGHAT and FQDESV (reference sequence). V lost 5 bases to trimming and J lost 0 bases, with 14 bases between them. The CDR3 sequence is CASSPGTVLAKNIQYF. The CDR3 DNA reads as TGTGCCAGCAGCCCCGGGACGGTTTTAGCCAAAAACATTCAGTACTTC.

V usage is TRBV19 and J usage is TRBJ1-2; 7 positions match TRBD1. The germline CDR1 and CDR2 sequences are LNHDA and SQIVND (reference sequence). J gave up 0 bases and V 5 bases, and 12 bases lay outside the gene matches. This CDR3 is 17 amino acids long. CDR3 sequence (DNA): TGTGCCAGTAGTTACCTCAGAGGGGGCGAAGCTAACTATGGCTACACCTTC. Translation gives CASSYLRGGEANYGYTF.

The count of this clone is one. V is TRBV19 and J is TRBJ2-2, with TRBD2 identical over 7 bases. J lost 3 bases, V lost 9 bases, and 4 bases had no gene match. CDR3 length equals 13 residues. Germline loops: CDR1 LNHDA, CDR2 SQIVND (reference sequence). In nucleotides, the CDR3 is TGTGCCAGCGGGAGGACTGACACCGGGGAGCTGTTTTTT. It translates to CASGRTDTGELFF.

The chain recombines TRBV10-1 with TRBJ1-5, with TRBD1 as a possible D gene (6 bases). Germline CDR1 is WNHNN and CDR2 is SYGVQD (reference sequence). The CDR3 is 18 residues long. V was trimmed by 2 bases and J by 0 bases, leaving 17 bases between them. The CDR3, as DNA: TGCGCCAGCAGTGAGAATATTGGCCGGACAGATAGCAATCAGCCCCAGCATTTT. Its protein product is CASSENIGRTDSNQPQHF.

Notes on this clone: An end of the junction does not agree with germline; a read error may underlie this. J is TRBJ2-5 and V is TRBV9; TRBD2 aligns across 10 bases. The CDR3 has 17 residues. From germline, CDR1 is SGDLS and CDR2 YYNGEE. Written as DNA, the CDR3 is TGTGCCCGCAGCGTAGGGGGTAGCGGGGGGTCCCAAGAGACCCAGTACTTC. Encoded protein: CARSVGGSGGSQETQYF.

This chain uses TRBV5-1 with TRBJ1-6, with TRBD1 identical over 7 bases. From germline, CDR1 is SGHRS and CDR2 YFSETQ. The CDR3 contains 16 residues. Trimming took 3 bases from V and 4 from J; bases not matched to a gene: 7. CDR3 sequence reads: CASSWGDRPYNSPLHF. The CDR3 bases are TGCGCCAGCAGCTGGGGGGACAGACCTTATAATTCACCCCTCCACTTT.

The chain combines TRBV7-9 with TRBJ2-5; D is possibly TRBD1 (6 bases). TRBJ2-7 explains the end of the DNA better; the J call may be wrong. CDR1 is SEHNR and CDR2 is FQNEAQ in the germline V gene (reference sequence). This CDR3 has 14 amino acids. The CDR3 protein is CASSRRGGTYEQYF. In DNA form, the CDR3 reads TGTGCCAGCAGCCGACGAGGGGGTACCTACGAGCAGTACTTC.

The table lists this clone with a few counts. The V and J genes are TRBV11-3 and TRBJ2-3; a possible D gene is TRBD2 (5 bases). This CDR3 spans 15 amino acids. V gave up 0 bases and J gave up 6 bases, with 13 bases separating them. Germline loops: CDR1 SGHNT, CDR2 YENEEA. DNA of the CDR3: TGTGCCAGCAGCTTAGAGCCTGGGAGTTGGGATACGCAGTATTTT. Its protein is CASSLEPGSWDTQYF.

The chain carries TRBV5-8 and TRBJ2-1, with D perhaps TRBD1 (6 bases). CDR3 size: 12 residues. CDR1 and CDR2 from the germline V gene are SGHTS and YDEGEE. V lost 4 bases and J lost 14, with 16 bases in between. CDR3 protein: CASSALGARKFF. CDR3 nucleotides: TGTGCCAGCAGCGCCTTGGGGGCACGAAAGTTCTTC.

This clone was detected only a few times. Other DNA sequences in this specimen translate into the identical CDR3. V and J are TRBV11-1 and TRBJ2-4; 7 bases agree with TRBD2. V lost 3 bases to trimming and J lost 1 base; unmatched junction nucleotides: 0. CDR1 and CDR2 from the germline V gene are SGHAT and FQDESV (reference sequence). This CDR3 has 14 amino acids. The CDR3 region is CASSLGGAKNIQYF. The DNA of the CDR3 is TGTGCCAGCAGCTTGGGGGGGGCCAAAAACATTCAGTACTTC.

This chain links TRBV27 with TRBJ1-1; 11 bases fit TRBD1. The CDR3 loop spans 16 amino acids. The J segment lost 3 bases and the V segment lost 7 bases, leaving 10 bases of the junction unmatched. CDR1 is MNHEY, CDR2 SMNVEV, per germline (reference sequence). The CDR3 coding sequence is TGTGCCAGCACGGGAAGGACAGGGGGCTTCGACACTGAAGCTTTCTTT. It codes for CASTGRTGGFDTEAFF.

The chain's CDR3 is CASRDQPGNSGNTIYF. In DNA form, the CDR3 reads TGCGCCAGCAGGGACCAACCAGGGAACTCTGGAAACACCATATATTTT. V usage is TRBV5-1 and J usage is TRBJ1-3; the D gene is possibly TRBD1 (5 bases). Trimming removed 5 bases at V and 0 bases at J, with 15 bases between. Germline V gene lookup returns CDR1 SGHRS and CDR2 YFSETQ. The CDR3 contains 16 residues.